This TCR beta chain was profiled in a study of blood T cells in healthy people across ages. On this clonotype itself: Its antigen is undetermined.

A second PCR of about 6 to 12 cycles used a sample-barcoded 5' primer and a J-beta primer mix. Each cDNA molecule received a tag from a template-switch adaptor that had 12 random nucleotides. TCRdb reprocessed the 5' RACE reads via MiXCR and lists one record per CDR3 protein. Among about 1,500,000 distinct CDR3 sequences, roughly 28% were seen once, and the ten largest hold over 7%. There are 15 residues in the CDR3. Germline-derived CDR1 and CDR2 are SEHNR and FQNEAQ (reference sequence). V shed 5 bases and J shed 4 bases, with 15 bases lying between them. Study conclusions and caveats: Greater diversity and more naive CD4+ cells were seen in long-lived donors than in aged donors. A roughly linear age-dependent decrease characterized TCR beta diversity per million T cells.

Drawing of peripheral blood yielded about 10 milliliters from each donor. The rearrangement links TRBV7-9 to TRBJ2-1, with D perhaps given as TRBD1 or TRBD2 (5 bases each). The sequencing sample was made of blood. This TCR came from a woman in her 30s in good health. CDR3 amino acids: CASSLRGNAYNEQFF. Written as DNA, the CDR3 is TGTGCCAGCAGCCTCCGGGGCAACGCTTACAATGAGCAGTTCTTC.